This T cell receptor (beta chain) was sequenced during a study of blood T cell repertoires in COVID-19. The CDR3 length is 14 residues. The germline V and J ends were trimmed by 3 bases and 5 bases, with 10 bases remaining between them. Germline V gives CDR1 MDHEN, CDR2 SYDVKM. Produced via immunoSEQ multiplex PCR; TCRdb's table is partial and in-frame only. The data show some 15,000 clones, with about 85% seen just once and around half held by the top ten. This clonotype was sampled from a human donor in a cohort sampled during active COVID-19. The chain links TRBV28 to TRBJ1-4; D may be TRBD1 (6 bases). The specimen sequenced was peripheral blood. This CDR3 is CASSFLDSNEKLFF. CDR3 bases: TGTGCCAGCAGTTTTTTGGACAGCAATGAAAAACTGTTTTTT.